This T cell receptor (beta chain) was profiled in a study of vaccination and CD4 T cells after COVID-19. For the study at large: Cellular stimulation was performed using overlapping spike peptides derived from SARS-CoV-2, HCoV-NL63, HCoV-OC43 and HCoV-229E.

With the Oncomine TCR Beta short-read assay, DNA from cultured CD4+ T cells was sequenced. TCRdb analysed the PCR reads with MiXCR anew, one entry per CDR3 protein. The sample records 7,500 to 9,000 distinct CDR3 sequences, roughly half being singletons. A word on this clonotype: The antigen is not known.

Specified treatment: approximately 9-day PBMC culture with coronavirus spike peptide pools or control peptides (ViraFEST assay). Peptide pool stimulation in ViraFEST expanded antigen-specific T cells, whose TCRs were then sequenced. Study results and caveats: Vaccine-specific clones in convalescent patients were spike mono-reactive in 304 of 307 cases.

The ends were cut back, 5 bases at V and 0 bases at J, with 11 bases in the middle. Germline V lookup: CDR1 SGHTA, CDR2 FQGNSA. This CDR3 has 15 residues. The V and J genes are TRBV7-2 and TRBJ2-1; perhaps TRBD2 as D (5 bases). Sequenced sample: CD4+ T cells from blood, cultured in vitro. The sequence came from a human donor who had recovered from COVID-19. The CDR3 region has the DNA TGTGCCAGCAGCCGGGTACGGGGCTCCTACAATGAGCAGTTCTTC. Translating it yields CASSRVRGSYNEQFF.